This record covers a single T cell receptor (beta chain). Which antigen it targets is not known. Base qualities are not provided; no much larger clone lies one nucleotide away. The trial excluded patients who had a history of autoimmune disease or were on systemic immunosuppression. Peripheral blood for TCR sequencing was drawn from every dose cohort at baseline, at cycle 4 day 1 and at cycle 7 day 1. Samples came from an open-label, multicenter, first-in-human phase I dose-escalation trial of ivuxolimab. Adults with locally advanced or metastatic head and neck squamous cell, hepatocellular, melanoma or renal cell carcinoma were enrolled in the trial. CD4+ and CD8+ T cells were sorted separately from peripheral blood before TCR sequencing. Genomic DNA was isolated from the sorted cells so that the TCRbeta CDR3 region could be sequenced. The immunoSEQ Assay was used for sequencing of TCRbeta CDR3 regions. Imported from immuneACCESS, the table was reduced by TCRdb to in-frame sequences with V and J called. These copies leave out some clones; in studies compared against another copy, an unresolved V gene accounts for under half, and the cause of the remainder is not known. Within this sample are about 76,000 clones, with 70% to 90% of them counted one time only. The ten largest clonotypes hold 13% of the sample.

CDR1 and CDR2, looked up from the germline V gene (reference sequence), are GTSNPN and SVGIG. At the junction V is shortened by 3 bases and J by 3 bases, with 11 bases in between. The CDR3, cysteine through phenylalanine, is 13 amino acids long. Kept here is only the CDR3 DNA, which spans 39 bases and is read in frame from base 1. This sample was included in a study of OX40 agonist ivuxolimab in advanced cancers. As for the study more broadly: Ivuxolimab, which targeted the costimulatory receptor OX40 (CD134), was an agonistic, fully human IgG2 monoclonal antibody. In the dose-escalation cohort, more than 75% of patients were male, and the mean age was approximately 60 years, with a range of about 20 to 79. The point of sequencing TCRbeta in the periphery was to test whether ivuxolimab changed TCR sequence diversity and drove clonal T-cell expansion. Of the roughly 53 patients in dose escalation, some 19 had hepatocellular carcinoma, about 15 had melanoma, 9 had renal cell carcinoma and 9 had head and neck cancer. Patients were allowed to have had prior anti-PD-1, anti-PD-L1 or anti-CTLA-4 therapy, and 40% of the dose-escalation patients had previously received checkpoint inhibitors. Intravenous ivuxolimab was administered to patients every 2 weeks at six dose levels: 0.01, 0.1, 0.3, 1.5, 3 and 10 mg/kg. The paper reports the monotherapy dose-escalation portion (N ≈ 50 patients) of the phase I ivuxolimab trial. Partial responses were achieved by three dose-escalation patients, of whom one had hepatocellular carcinoma and two had cutaneous melanoma. Results and caveats for the whole study, not just this receptor: At doses of 0.1 to 3.0 mg/kg, clonal expansion of both CD4+ and CD8+ blood T cells was observed from baseline to week 6. Low levels of normalized T-cell clonal expansion were also seen in some nonresponding patients. Partial responders in the 0.1-3.0 mg/kg groups had among the lowest normalized peripheral clonal expansion, especially among CD8+ T cells. After ivuxolimab, more expanded clones were found on average in CD8+ T cells than in CD4+ T cells. Which antigens the clonally expanded peripheral T cells were specific for was not determined.

The clonotype originates from an adult with an advanced solid tumor such as melanoma, head and neck, liver or kidney cancer. This chain is built from TRBV30 and TRBJ1-1, with the D segment identity uncertain. This sample comprised CD4+ or CD8+ T cells sorted from blood, obtained in a trial of the OX40 agonist ivuxolimab. In nucleotides, the sequence is TGTGCCTGGAGCGAAATAACAGACACTGAAGCTTTCTTT. This codes for CAWSEITDTEAFF.